One and the same sample provided the 29 T cell receptor beta chains below, sequenced in a study of immune aging and cytomegalovirus after organ transplant. BD Rhapsody targeted mRNA and AbSeq chemistry was used for microwell cell capture and library preparation. Each CDR3 protein is one row after TCRdb ran MiXCR on the single-cell sequencing reads. Among tens of thousands of distinct CDR3 sequences listed, just over 35% were seen once. Time point denoted: five sample-tagged time points from pre-transplant (day -1) to day 368 post-transplant, pooled. No antigen has been identified for these receptors. The sequencing used CMV peptide-activated CD4+ and CD8+ T cells sorted from blood, collected at five time points, pooled. Stated subset: sorted CD8+CD137+ and CD4+CD154+ T cells after roughly 13 h CMV IE-1 peptide stimulation. The receptors come from a female donor who had a heart transplant and CMV viremia.

This chain connects TRBV25-1 to TRBJ2-7, with no clear D. V lost 4 bases and J lost 4, with 11 bases in between. This CDR3 spans 13 amino acids. In germline, CDR1 is MGHDK, CDR2 SYGVNS. CDR3 protein: CASSARVNYEQYF. The CDR3 coding sequence is TGTGCCAGCAGTGCTCGGGTAAATTACGAGCAGTACTTC.

This clonotype occurred many times. The chain joins TRBV12-3 or TRBV12-4 to TRBJ1-1; D unresolved. There are 15 residues in the CDR3. Trimming removed 2 bases from V and 3 bases from J, with 13 bases in between. CDR3: CASSLKGGHYTEAFF. CDR3 bases: TGTGCCAGCAGTTTAAAGGGTGGCCATTACACTGAAGCTTTCTTT.

This sequence joins TRBV3-1 and TRBJ2-1; D gene uncertain. The CDR3 runs 12 residues. The V and J ends lost 0 bases and 7 bases respectively, with 4 bases between them. Germline V gene sequence: CDR1 LGHDT, CDR2 YNNKEL (reference sequence). CDR3 sequence reads: CASSQDGNEQFF. DNA of the CDR3: TGTGCCAGCAGCCAAGATGGGAATGAGCAGTTCTTC.

This sequence joins TRBV29-1 and TRBJ1-1, with 9 bases fitting TRBD1. In germline, CDR1 is SQVTM, CDR2 ANQGSEA. Germline trimming cut 0 bases from V and 0 bases from J; bases unmatched to any gene: 5. The CDR3 contains 16 residues. The CDR3 here is CSVEDNRGPMNTEAFF. Here the CDR3 DNA reads TGCAGCGTTGAAGACAACAGGGGGCCTATGAACACTGAAGCTTTCTTT.

This clonotype was detected only a few times. The V and J genes are TRBV4-1 and TRBJ1-2, with 10 bases identical to TRBD1. Trimming took 3 bases from V and 2 from J; bases not matched to a gene: 9. The germline V gene encodes CDR1 MGHRA and CDR2 YSYEKL. The CDR3 covers 17 residues. CDR3 in amino acids: CASSQGQGIGRNYGYTF. CDR3 nucleotides: TGCGCCAGCAGCCAGGGACAGGGGATTGGGCGGAACTATGGCTACACCTTC.

The chain carries TRBV11-2 and TRBJ1-6, with D possibly TRBD1 on 5 matching bases. The CDR3 is made up of 15 amino acids. The germline V gene encodes CDR1 SGHAT and CDR2 FQNNGV. The ends were cut back, 0 bases at V and 11 bases at J, with 14 bases in the middle. In nucleotides, the CDR3 is TGTGCCAGCAGCTTAGAGGTGGGGGGGTTTGCACCCCTCCACTTT. Amino acids: CASSLEVGGFAPLHF.

This chain's CDR3 is CASSYSQGGYGNTIYF. Here the CDR3 DNA reads TGTGCCAGCAGTTACTCCCAGGGGGGCTACGGAAACACCATATATTTT. This chain joins TRBV6-5 and TRBJ1-3; 7 positions match TRBD1. The ends lost 0 bases at V and 4 bases at J; junction bases unmatched: 6. CDR1 MNHEY and CDR2 SVGAGI come from the germline V gene. The CDR3 has 16 amino acids.

This clonotype came up once. This chain connects TRBV29-1 to TRBJ2-7; D is undetermined. Between the trimmed V and J ends, which lost 4 bases and 0 bases, there was a span of 10 bases. Germline CDR1 reads SQVTM; CDR2 reads ANQGSEA. The CDR3 extends over 13 amino acids. CDR3 amino acids: CSVAPKLSYEQYF. CDR3 DNA sequence: TGCAGCGTTGCTCCGAAACTCTCCTACGAGCAGTACTTC.

The chain employs TRBV27 and TRBJ1-6; D not certain. V was shortened by 0 bases and J by 7 bases, with 10 bases between the two germline ends. This CDR3 is 15 amino acids long. CDR1 and CDR2 from the germline V gene are MNHEY and SMNVEV (reference sequence). As DNA, the CDR3 is TGTGCCAGCAGTTTATCGTATCTCGGAAATTCACCCCTCCACTTT. This translates into CASSLSYLGNSPLHF.

For this clonotype: An end of the junction does not agree with germline; a read error may underlie this. V is TRBV12-3 or TRBV12-4 and J is TRBJ2-1; possibly TRBD1 or TRBD2 for D (5 bases each). This CDR3 contains 17 residues. The CDR3 sequence: CASSLAQGRTSYNEQCF. The CDR3 DNA reads as TGTGCCAGCAGTTTAGCCCAGGGACGCACCTCCTACAATGAGCAGTGCTTC.

At least ten counts were recorded for this clonotype. One base away lies a much larger clone, so this may be a sequencing read error. V and J are TRBV7-6 and TRBJ2-1; D remains ambiguous. The germline V gene has CDR1 SGHVS and CDR2 FNYEAQ. CDR3 length: 15 residues. CDR3 nucleotide sequence: TGTGCCAGCAGCTTAGGGGATCTCTCCCACAATGAGCAGTTCTTC. This sequence encodes CASSLGDLSHNEQFF.

In this sample, this clonotype turned up many times. The CDR3 here is CASSPTLTSGRGRETQYF. The CDR3 DNA is TGCGCCAGCAGTCCGACACTGACTAGCGGAAGGGGTAGAGAGACCCAGTACTTC. The V gene is TRBV4-1, the J gene TRBJ2-5; 9 bases agree with TRBD2. This CDR3 spans 18 amino acids. Unmatched junction bases numbered 18, after V lost 6 bases and J lost 4 bases. Per germline, CDR1 MGHRA and CDR2 YSYEKL.

This clonotype appeared many times. This sequence joins TRBV2 and TRBJ1-2; D might be TRBD1 (5 bases). There are 13 residues in the CDR3. Between the trimmed V and J ends, which lost 10 bases and 4 bases, there was a span of 16 bases. Germline CDR1 reads SNHLY; CDR2 reads FYNNEI. CDR3 DNA: TGTGCCACCGTACGTCTCAGGGCCTATGGCTACACCTTC. Amino acids: CATVRLRAYGYTF.

This clonotype is judged medium-sized (0.01 to 0.1%). The genes are TRBV27 and TRBJ1-4, with D uncertain. The CDR3 is 14 amino acids. Germline lookup yields CDR1 MNHEY and CDR2 SMNVEV (reference sequence). The germline V and J ends were trimmed by 7 bases and 6 bases, with 15 bases remaining between them. The CDR3 here is CASTTRKAHEKLFF. The CDR3 nucleotides are TGTGCCAGCACTACGCGGAAGGCACATGAAAAACTGTTTTTT.

Regarding this clonotype: As the CDR3 is not closed by the conserved phenylalanine or tryptophan, this likely results from a read error. The J gene is TRBJ1-1, the V gene TRBV2; D is uncertain. The CDR3 totals 13 residues. Germline CDR1 is SNHLY and CDR2 is FYNNEI. CDR3 amino acids: CASSEWADTEAFS. Here the CDR3 DNA reads TGTGCCAGCAGTGAGTGGGCAGACACCGAAGCTTTCTCT.

On this clonotype: The CDR3 carries no conserved terminal phenylalanine or tryptophan, so it likely arises from a read error. The rearrangement joins TRBV3-1 to TRBJ1-4, with D unclear. Trimming removed 1 base at V and 8 bases at J, with 14 bases between. The germline V gene encodes CDR1 LGHDT and CDR2 YNNKEL (reference sequence). This CDR3 has 15 amino acids. CDR3 sequence: CASSQGPSVLEKLFL. The CDR3 DNA is TGTGCCAGCAGCCAAGGACCCTCGGTCTTAGAAAAACTGTTTCTT.

Many counts were recorded for this clonotype. A much larger clone lies one base from this, so it may be a read error. The rearrangement uses TRBV7-9 and TRBJ2-5, with D possibly being TRBD2 (6 bases). Trimming shortened V by 8 bases and J by 7 bases, and 14 bases separated the two germline ends. The CDR3 sequence is 12 residues long. CDR1 is SEHNR, CDR2 FQNEAQ, per germline (reference sequence). CDR3 nucleotides: TGTGCCAGCCAGCCGGGGGTGGGGACCCAGTACTTC. As protein: CASQPGVGTQYF.

This clonotype counts as medium-sized. The CDR3 nucleotides read TGTGCCCACAGGGCATATAGCAATCAGCCCCAGCATTTT. It encodes CAHRAYSNQPQHF. This chain links TRBV6-6 with TRBJ1-5; weak D call: TRBD1 (6 bases). The CDR3 extends over 13 amino acids. V lost 11 bases and J 0 bases, leaving 11 bases between the germline ends. Germline V gene lookup returns CDR1 MNHNY and CDR2 SVGAGI (reference sequence).

Sample share makes this clonotype medium-sized (0.01 to 0.1%). CDR3 sequence reads: CSARADYKVFF. CDR3 nucleotide sequence: TGCAGTGCTAGAGCCGACTACAAAGTGTTCTTC. The chain couples TRBV20-1 to TRBJ2-1; a weak D match, TRBD2 (5 bases). Trimming took off 1 base at V and 15 bases at J, with 13 bases between the two ends. Germline lookup yields CDR1 DFQATT and CDR2 SNEGSKA (reference sequence). The CDR3 loop spans 11 amino acids.

There are a few counts of this clonotype. The chain carries TRBV5-1 and TRBJ1-1; D is perhaps TRBD1 (5 bases). V lost 0 bases and J 5 bases, leaving 14 bases between the germline ends. There are 15 residues in the CDR3. Germline V lookup: CDR1 SGHRS, CDR2 YFSETQ. CDR3 DNA: TGCGCCAGCAGCTTGGGGCAGGGTGGGAGGACTGAAGCTTTCTTT. Translated: CASSLGQGGRTEAFF. The whole variable domain, remainder taken from reference TRBV5-1 and TRBJ1-1, is KAGVTQTPRYLIKTRGQQVTLSCSPISGHRSVSWYQQTPGQGLQFLFEYFSETQRNKGNFPGRFSGRQFSNSRSEMNVSTLELGDSALYLCASSLGQGGRTEAFFGQGTRLTVV.

The rearrangement joins TRBV20-1 to TRBJ2-3; D unresolved. The germline V and J ends were trimmed by 5 bases and 0 bases, with 15 bases remaining between them. Germline V gene sequence: CDR1 DFQATT, CDR2 SNEGSKA (reference sequence). CDR3 length: 15 amino acids. Written as DNA, the CDR3 is TGCAGTGCTTGTTCTTCGGGTTCTAGCACAGATACGCAGTATTTT. Amino acids: CSACSSGSSTDTQYF.

The table lists this clonotype with a few counts. This rearrangement joins TRBV24-1 to TRBJ2-5; unclear D gene. Germline V gives CDR1 KGHDR, CDR2 SFDVKD. The ends were cut back, 5 bases at V and 2 bases at J, with 8 bases in the middle. The CDR3 length is 13 residues. In DNA form, the CDR3 reads TGTGCCACCAGTGTTGGCGAACAAGAGACCCAGTACTTC. Its protein product is CATSVGEQETQYF.

The chain has TRBV3-1 and TRBJ2-2; D is perhaps TRBD1 or TRBD2 (5 bases each). The germline V gene encodes CDR1 LGHDT and CDR2 YNNKEL (reference sequence). The CDR3 totals 13 residues. V lost 2 bases to trimming and J lost 5 bases, with 6 bases between them. CDR3: CASSQWGTGELFF. The CDR3 bases are TGTGCCAGCAGCCAATGGGGGACCGGGGAGCTGTTTTTT.

In its sample, this clonotype was seen a few times. The chain recombines TRBV5-6 with TRBJ2-1; the D call may be TRBD1 or TRBD2 (5 bases each). Germline lookup yields CDR1 SGHDT and CDR2 YYEEEE. This CDR3 comprises 15 residues. Trimming stripped 4 bases from V and 9 bases from J, with 20 bases between. The CDR3 nucleotides read TGTGCCAGCAGCCCGTATACTAGAGAGAGGGGTGAGCAGTTCTTC. The encoded protein is CASSPYTRERGEQFF.

This clonotype was seen ten or more times. V and J are TRBV6-1 and TRBJ2-1, with no clear D. The CDR3 covers 13 residues. Germline-derived CDR1 and CDR2 are MNHNS and SASEGT. Trimming took 3 bases from V and 3 from J, leaving 6 bases between them. The CDR3 nucleotides are TGTGCCAGCAGTGACCAGGACTACAATGAGCAGTTCTTC. Protein: CASSDQDYNEQFF.

A remark on this clonotype: One end of the junction does not line up with germline, which may come from a read error. V usage is TRBV6-2 or TRBV6-3 and J usage is TRBJ2-1; the match to TRBD1 covers 7 bases. The CDR3 length is 18 residues. From germline, CDR1 is MNHEY and CDR2 SVGEGT. The CDR3 sequence is CASSSNLNRQGPYNEQFF. CDR3 nucleotide sequence: TGTGCCAGCAGTTCCAATCTAAATAGACAGGGTCCCTACAACGAGCAGTTCTTC.

CDR3 coding DNA: TGCGCCAGCAGCTTCCAGGGATCCTACGAGCAGTACTTC. It encodes CASSFQGSYEQYF. The chain is built from TRBV5-1 and TRBJ2-7; a weak D match, TRBD1 (5 bases). CDR1 and CDR2 from the germline V gene are SGHRS and YFSETQ. Trimming stripped 2 bases from V and 1 base from J, with 7 bases between. This CDR3 has 13 amino acids.

The V and J genes are TRBV7-2 and TRBJ2-7, with D possibly TRBD2 on 7 matching bases. Trimming took 5 bases from V and 7 from J, leaving 15 bases between them. The CDR3 runs 13 residues. The germline CDR1 and CDR2 sequences are SGHTA and FQGNSA. CDR3 sequence (DNA): TGTGCCAGCAGCCCCGGGGGGCGGGGGGAGCAGTACTTC. It yields the protein CASSPGGRGEQYF.

The chain links TRBV6-5 to TRBJ2-1; 7 positions match TRBD2. The V and J ends lost 6 bases and 7 bases, in that order; junction bases with no gene match: 12. CDR1 MNHEY and CDR2 SVGAGI come from the germline V gene. The CDR3 is made up of 15 amino acids. CDR3 coding DNA: TGTGCCAGCAGAACCGGGACTACGTATGTGAATGAGCAGTTCTTC. It is translated as CASRTGTTYVNEQFF.